These 24 T cell receptor beta chains were sequenced from one sample in a study of early T cells in non-severe SARS-CoV-2 infection. TCRdb called the 5' RACE reads again in MiXCR, with one record for every CDR3 protein. There are 30,000 or so distinct CDR3 sequences in the sample; approximately 6.9% occur only once, and roughly 4.1% lies in the top ten. The specimen was whole blood. These receptors originate from an adult who was a healthcare worker with PCR-confirmed SARS-CoV-2 infection or an uninfected control (not recorded which).

This clonotype was seen repeatedly, ten times or more. This chain uses TRBV20-1 with TRBJ1-3, with a weak D call TRBD1 (5 bases). Trimming took 3 bases from V and 0 from J, leaving 6 bases between them. Germline loops: CDR1 DFQATT, CDR2 SNEGSKA (reference sequence). The CDR3 totals 13 residues. CDR3 residues: CSASRDSGNTIYF. The CDR3 DNA follows: TGCAGTGCTAGCAGGGACTCTGGAAACACCATATATTTT.

This clonotype was picked up many times. The rearrangement uses TRBV9 and TRBJ2-1; 7 nucleotides line up with TRBD1. The V segment lost 4 bases and the J segment 6 bases; nucleotides outside the gene matches: 10. The V gene's germline CDR1 is SGDLS and CDR2 YYNGEE. This CDR3 has 15 amino acids. CDR3 amino acids: CASSSRQGGFNEQFF. CDR3 sequence (DNA): TGTGCCAGCAGCTCACGACAGGGCGGGTTCAATGAGCAGTTCTTC.

This clonotype was detected ten times or more. This chain links TRBV20-1 with TRBJ2-1; possibly TRBD2 for D (5 bases). Germline values: CDR1 DFQATT, CDR2 SNEGSKA (reference sequence). This CDR3 comprises 15 residues. V lost 3 bases and J 0 bases, leaving 12 bases between the germline ends. This CDR3 is CSARSPADSYNEQFF. The CDR3 DNA sequence: TGCAGTGCTAGGAGCCCAGCGGACTCCTACAATGAGCAGTTCTTC.

The chain has TRBV9 and TRBJ2-3; tentative D call: TRBD2 (6 bases). The CDR3 length is 17 residues. CDR1 is SGDLS and CDR2 is YYNGEE in the germline V gene. Trimming removed 0 bases from V and 3 bases from J, with 17 bases in between. The CDR3 nucleotides are TGTGCCAGCAGCGTAGTTGGCGAGGGAGGAGCGACAGATACGCAGTATTTT. This sequence encodes CASSVVGEGGATDTQYF.

This clonotype was picked up many times. The chain has TRBV6-5 and TRBJ2-1; TRBD2 matches 9 bases. The CDR3 spans 16 residues. Germline-derived CDR1 and CDR2 are MNHEY and SVGAGI. Unmatched junction bases numbered 13, after V lost 7 bases and J lost 6 bases. The CDR3 loop is CASTNFRASGVNEQFF. CDR3 bases: TGTGCCAGCACCAACTTCAGGGCTAGCGGGGTCAATGAGCAGTTCTTC.

A few counts support this clonotype. The rearrangement uses TRBV10-1 and TRBJ2-2; no firm D call. CDR1 is WNHNN and CDR2 is SYGVQD in the germline V gene (reference sequence). Trimming removed 8 bases from V and 1 base from J, with 11 bases in between. This CDR3 has 14 residues. CDR3 DNA sequence: TGCGCCAGCGGCAACACTCAGAACACCGGGGAGCTGTTTTTT. This codes for CASGNTQNTGELFF.

This clonotype was seen many times. V gene TRBV6-1 combines with J gene TRBJ2-6, with D possibly matching TRBD1 (6 bases). Germline values: CDR1 MNHNS, CDR2 SASEGT. CDR3 length equals 16 residues. V gave up 2 bases and J gave up 1 base, with 9 bases separating them. CDR3 region: CASSEITGSGANVLTF. The DNA of the CDR3 is TGTGCCAGCAGTGAAATCACAGGGTCTGGGGCCAACGTCCTGACTTTC.

This clonotype has ten or more counts. The chain couples TRBV6-5 to TRBJ2-1; D uncertain. This CDR3 spans 15 amino acids. Germline assignment: CDR1 MNHEY and CDR2 SVGAGI. Between the trimmed V and J ends, which lost 4 bases and 0 bases, there was a span of 10 bases. CDR3 sequence reads: CASSFNLDSYNEQFF. The CDR3 nucleotides are TGTGCCAGCAGTTTTAACTTAGACTCCTACAATGAGCAGTTCTTC.

This clonotype was seen more than once but under ten times. This sequence joins TRBV30 and TRBJ2-7; 7 positions agree with TRBD1. This CDR3 has 12 residues. V trimming: 1 base; J trimming: 6 bases; junction bases outside the gene matches: 3. The germline V gene encodes CDR1 GTSNPN and CDR2 SVGIG (reference sequence). The CDR3 region has the DNA TGTGCCTGGAGTGCCCCAGGGGGCGAGCAGTACTTC. It translates to CAWSAPGGEQYF.

This clonotype appeared a few times. CDR3 amino acids: CASASPGANVLTF. The CDR3 region has the DNA TGTGCCAGCGCAAGTCCTGGGGCCAACGTCCTGACTTTC. The chain combines TRBV7-3 with TRBJ2-6; unclear D gene. Trimming took 8 bases from V and 2 from J, leaving 7 bases between them. Germline CDR1 reads SGHTA; CDR2 reads FQGTGA. The CDR3 covers 13 residues.

The table lists this clonotype with many counts. The chain couples TRBV9 to TRBJ1-5, with TRBD1 matching over 7 bases. The germline V gene has CDR1 SGDLS and CDR2 YYNGEE. This CDR3 comprises 17 residues. The trim removed 4 bases at V and 4 bases at J, leaving 14 bases unmatched. CDR3 region: CASSRTGDRAINQPQHF. The CDR3 DNA sequence: TGTGCCAGCAGCAGAACGGGAGACAGGGCAATTAATCAGCCCCAGCATTTT.

The table lists this clonotype with a few counts. This rearrangement joins TRBV6-1 to TRBJ1-2; a possible D gene is TRBD1 (6 bases). The CDR3 covers 15 residues. Trimming pared 1 base from V and 7 bases from J, leaving 16 bases between. The germline V gene encodes CDR1 MNHNS and CDR2 SASEGT. The CDR3 reads CASSEVARGQGGYTF. The CDR3 DNA follows: TGTGCCAGCAGTGAAGTGGCCAGGGGACAAGGTGGCTACACCTTC.

Worth noting for this clonotype: The junction departs from germline at one end; a sequencing error may be responsible. V gene TRBV20-1 combines with J gene TRBJ1-5; D ambiguous. The CDR3 has 12 amino acids. The germline V gene has CDR1 DFQATT and CDR2 SNEGSKA (reference sequence). DNA for the CDR3: TGCAGTGCTGGAGACGAGAATCAGCCCCAGCATTTT. Amino acids: CSAGDENQPQHF.

In its sample, this clonotype was seen many times. V gene TRBV6-2 or TRBV6-3 combines with J gene TRBJ2-3, with 14 bases lining up with TRBD2. The CDR3 covers 15 residues. Germline V CDR1 and CDR2: MNHEY, SVGEGT. Trimming at V came to 10 bases and at J to 7 bases, leaving 10 bases not matched to a gene. CDR3 sequence: CATRLAGGVGNTQYF. The CDR3 nucleotides are TGTGCCACCAGACTAGCGGGAGGGGTTGGTAATACGCAGTATTTT.

This CDR3 reads CASSVGEPQYF. For the CDR3, the DNA is TGTGCCAGCAGTGTGGGGGAACCTCAGTACTTC. This rearrangement joins TRBV12-3 or TRBV12-4 to TRBJ2-7, with D perhaps being TRBD1 or TRBD2 (5 bases each). The CDR3 has 11 residues. V was trimmed by 5 bases and J by 10 bases, leaving 12 bases between them.

This clonotype was picked up many times. The chain carries TRBV5-1 and TRBJ2-7; maybe TRBD1 (5 bases). Trimming removed 0 bases from V and 5 bases from J, with 15 bases in between. The CDR3 is 15 residues long. Germline V gene lookup returns CDR1 SGHRS and CDR2 YFSETQ. The CDR3 DNA sequence: TGCGCCAGCAGCTTGGTGGCAGGGCCAGTCAACGAGCAGTACTTC. Translated, it gives CASSLVAGPVNEQYF. Combining the CDR3 with reference TRBV5-1 and TRBJ2-7 gives the whole variable domain KAGVTQTPRYLIKTRGQQVTLSCSPISGHRSVSWYQQTPGQGLQFLFEYFSETQRNKGNFPGRFSGRQFSNSRSEMNVSTLELGDSALYLCASSLVAGPVNEQYFGPGTRLTVT.

This clonotype has a count of ten or more. The chain is built from TRBV5-1 and TRBJ2-2, with a tentative D call TRBD2 (5 bases). V was cut by 0 bases and J by 5 bases, with 17 bases left in between. This CDR3 has 17 amino acids. CDR1 SGHRS and CDR2 YFSETQ come from the germline V gene. The CDR3 nucleotides are TGCGCCAGCAGCTTGGCGCCGGGGATAGGAAGAACCGGGGAGCTGTTTTTT. As protein: CASSLAPGIGRTGELFF.

This clonotype occurred many times. This rearrangement joins TRBV7-9 to TRBJ2-1; the match to TRBD1 covers 8 bases. This CDR3 spans 15 amino acids. The V segment lost 1 base and the J segment 2 bases; nucleotides outside the gene matches: 1. Germline-derived CDR1 and CDR2 are SEHNR and FQNEAQ (reference sequence). CDR3 sequence reads: CASSLGTGTYNEQFF. The CDR3, as DNA: TGTGCCAGCAGCTTAGGGACAGGGACCTACAATGAGCAGTTCTTC.

This rearrangement joins TRBV5-1 to TRBJ2-7; TRBD1 matches 8 bases. Germline assignment: CDR1 SGHRS and CDR2 YFSETQ. The CDR3 loop spans 14 amino acids. Unmatched junction bases numbered 7, after V lost 4 bases and J lost 4 bases. The CDR3 nucleotides read TGCGCCAGCAGCGAAGGACAGGGAAGATACGAGCAGTACTTC. It yields the protein CASSEGQGRYEQYF.

This clonotype has a count of ten or more. V gene TRBV18 combines with J gene TRBJ1-5; no clear D. V was clipped by 6 bases and J by 4 bases, with 4 bases between them. Germline CDR1 KGHSH, CDR2 LQKENI. There are 11 residues in the CDR3. The CDR3 bases are TGTGCCAGCTCCCGAAATCAGCCCCAGCATTTT. Protein: CASSRNQPQHF.

This clonotype was found a few times. The rearrangement links TRBV15 to TRBJ2-6, with a possible D match to TRBD1 (5 bases). CDR1 LNHNV and CDR2 YYDKDF come from the germline V gene (reference sequence). The CDR3 covers 16 residues. V was trimmed by 8 bases and J by 1 base, leaving 15 bases between them. The CDR3 DNA reads TGTGCCACCGGCTCATCTCAGGGTTCTGGGGCCAACGTCCTGACTTTC. The encoded protein is CATGSSQGSGANVLTF.

The rearrangement joins TRBV5-4 to TRBJ2-7, with 7 positions matching TRBD2. Losses at the gene ends were 0 bases for V and 0 bases for J; bases not matched to a gene: 3. The germline gives CDR1 SGHNT, CDR2 YYREEE (reference sequence). This CDR3 contains 15 residues. CDR3: CASSLGRESSYEQYF. The CDR3 DNA follows: TGTGCCAGCAGCTTGGGGCGGGAGTCCTCCTACGAGCAGTACTTC.

Ten or more counts support this clonotype. The rearrangement uses TRBV19 and TRBJ1-2, with 12 positions matching TRBD1. CDR3 length: 15 residues. CDR1 and CDR2 (germline): LNHDA, SQIVND (reference sequence). J was trimmed by 6 bases and V by 5 bases; bases with no gene match: 7. The CDR3 is CASSPPGTGGHGYTF. DNA for the CDR3: TGTGCCAGTAGTCCCCCCGGGACAGGGGGCCATGGCTACACCTTC. The variable domain in full, with the rest retrieved from reference TRBV19 and TRBJ1-2, is DGGITQSPKYLFRKEGQNVTLSCEQNLNHDAMYWYRQDPGQGLRLIYYSQIVNDFQKGDIAEGYSVSREKKESFPLTVTSAQKNPTAFYLCASSPPGTGGHGYTFGSGTRLTVV.

This clonotype was observed many times. The V and J genes are TRBV3-1 and TRBJ2-3; 7 bases agree with TRBD2. The CDR3 totals 15 residues. Germline V lookup: CDR1 LGHDT, CDR2 YNNKEL (reference sequence). Losses at the gene ends were 3 bases for V and 3 bases for J; bases not matched to a gene: 6. The CDR3 nucleotides read TGTGCCAGCAGCCAGCCGCTAGCGGATACAGATACGCAGTATTTT. Amino acid sequence: CASSQPLADTDTQYF.